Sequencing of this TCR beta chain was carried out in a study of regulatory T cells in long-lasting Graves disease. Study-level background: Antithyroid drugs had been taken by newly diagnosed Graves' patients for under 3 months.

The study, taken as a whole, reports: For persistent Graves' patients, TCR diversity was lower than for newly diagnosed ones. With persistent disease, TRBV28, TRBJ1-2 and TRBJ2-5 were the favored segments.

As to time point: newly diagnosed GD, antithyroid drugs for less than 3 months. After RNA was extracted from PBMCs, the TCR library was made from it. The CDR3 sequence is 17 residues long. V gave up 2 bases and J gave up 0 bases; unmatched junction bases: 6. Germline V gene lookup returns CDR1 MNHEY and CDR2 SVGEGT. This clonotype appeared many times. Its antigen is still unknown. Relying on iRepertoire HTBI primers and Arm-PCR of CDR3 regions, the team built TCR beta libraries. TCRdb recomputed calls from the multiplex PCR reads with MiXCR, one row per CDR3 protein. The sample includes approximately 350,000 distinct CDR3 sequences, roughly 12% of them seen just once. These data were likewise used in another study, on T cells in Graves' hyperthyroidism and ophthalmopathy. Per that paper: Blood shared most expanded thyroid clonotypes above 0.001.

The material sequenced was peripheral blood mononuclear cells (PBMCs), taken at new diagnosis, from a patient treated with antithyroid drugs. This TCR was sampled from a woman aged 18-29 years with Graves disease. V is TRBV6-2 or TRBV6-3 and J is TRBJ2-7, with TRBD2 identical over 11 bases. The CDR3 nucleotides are TGTGCCAGCAGTTACGCAAGACTAGCGGGGAGCTCCTACGAGCAGTACTTC. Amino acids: CASSYARLAGSSYEQYF.